This paragraph reports one T cell receptor beta chain. Its antigen is unknown. The germline V and J ends were trimmed by 2 bases and 3 bases, with 6 bases remaining between them. In germline, CDR1 is SGHDT, CDR2 YYEEEE. This CDR3 is 13 amino acids long. This entry belongs to a study of T cell repertoires in cytomegalovirus infection. Study overall: Recently identified HLA-C-restricted CMV epitopes and well-studied HLA-B-restricted CMV epitopes were used by the study. A matching HLA type, together with CMV infection, was signaled by public TCR beta signatures.

TCRdb independently ran MiXCR on the reads; one entry per CDR3 protein. The repertoire holds around 23,000 distinct CDR3 sequences, with 22% as singletons. Whole-study results and caveats: The ex vivo response was dominated by HLA-C-restricted CMV-specific TCR beta clonotypes.

Sequencing used CD8+ T cells from cultured PBMCs, obtained from culture after CMV antigen stimulation. The chain is built from TRBV5-6 and TRBJ1-5; D gene uncertain. The clonotype comes from a human donor in good health (CMV status not recorded). Some clones in this sample may be carry-over from other donors' samples. CDR3 region: CASSFNFNQPQHF. In DNA, the CDR3 is TGTGCCAGCAGCTTCAACTTCAATCAGCCCCAGCATTTT. The variable domain in full, completed from reference TRBV5-6 and TRBJ1-5, reads DAGVTQSPTHLIKTRGQQVTLRCSPKSGHDTVSWYQQALGQGPQFIFQYYEEEERQRGNFPDRFSGHQFPNYSSELNVNALLLGDSALYLCASSFNFNQPQHFGDGTRLSIL.